The 3 T cell receptor beta chains listed next were all sequenced from one sample in a study of regulatory T cells in long-lasting Graves disease. According to the study, TCR beta libraries were built with iRepertoire HTBI primers and CDR3-region Arm-PCR. TCRdb passed the multiplex PCR reads through MiXCR, listing each CDR3 protein once. The sample includes approximately 400,000 distinct CDR3 sequences, 20% of them seen just once. As to time point: persistent/refractory GD, antithyroid drugs over 5 years with positive TRAb. The authors made the TCR library using RNA they extracted from PBMCs. The specimen was peripheral blood mononuclear cells (PBMCs), collected when the disease was refractory, from a patient treated with antithyroid drugs. The receptors were sampled from a female donor with Graves disease.

The CDR3: CASSFGGGEQFF. In DNA, the CDR3 is TGTGCCAGCAGCTTCGGTGGGGGTGAGCAGTTCTTC. The chain has TRBV11-1 and TRBJ2-1, with D perhaps matching TRBD1 or TRBD2 (5 bases each). CDR1 and CDR2 (germline): SGHAT, FQDESV (reference sequence). This CDR3 is 12 amino acids long. V lost 3 bases and J lost 9, with 9 bases in between.

This rearrangement joins TRBV27 to TRBJ1-3; D possibly corresponds to TRBD1 (5 bases). Between the trimmed V and J ends, which lost 4 bases and 0 bases, there was a span of 13 bases. This CDR3 has 16 residues. The germline gives CDR1 MNHEY, CDR2 SMNVEV (reference sequence). CDR3 nucleotides: TGTGCCAGCAGTTCGCGGACACCCTACTCTGGAAACACCATATATTTT. As protein: CASSSRTPYSGNTIYF.

The chain uses TRBV7-2 and TRBJ1-2, with D unclear. CDR1 and CDR2 (germline): SGHTA, FQGNSA. Between the trimmed V and J ends, which lost 0 bases and 8 bases, there was a span of 19 bases. The CDR3 contains 16 residues. This chain's CDR3 is CASSLASPGHIGGYTF. For the CDR3, the DNA is TGTGCCAGCAGCTTAGCATCTCCGGGCCACATTGGGGGCTACACCTTC.